The present T cell receptor beta chain was sequenced within a study of spatial heterogeneity in lung cancer. On the study more broadly: Among detected sequences, beta-chain ones consistently exceeded alpha-chain ones in number.

TCR cDNA molecules each carried a unique molecular identifier. From the 5' RACE reads, TCRdb called clonotypes with MiXCR, one entry per CDR3 protein. The data contain 40,000 to 55,000 distinct CDR3 sequences, about an eighth of them singletons. Study observations and caveats: More often at tumor resection than at routine follow-up, ubiquitous expanded tumor TCRs were detected in the blood.

Concerning this clonotype: What it recognizes is unknown.

The J segment lost 8 bases and the V segment lost 6 bases, leaving 7 bases of the junction unmatched. The length of the CDR3 is 15 residues. CDR1 and CDR2 (germline): ENHRY, SYGVKD. Time point described: sample taken at primary tumor resection. The sequence derives from a male donor with early-stage non-small cell lung cancer. The sample consisted of PBMCs, taken at surgery. The chain recombines TRBV10-3 with TRBJ2-1, with 13 bases fitting TRBD2. For the CDR3, the DNA is TGTGCCATCAGCGCCGGGACTAGCGGGAACTATGAGCAGTTCTTC. Its translation: CAISAGTSGNYEQFF.